Listed below are T cell receptor beta chains from one sample, sequenced in a study of technical replicates of blood from four donors. Libraries were prepared by immunoSEQ multiplex PCR; TCRdb keeps only in-frame clonotypes and omits some of them. The data show about 93,000 clones, 95% seen once. The sequenced sample consisted of T cells isolated from PBMCs. These receptors all stem from a human donor in good health. The CDR3 runs from the conserved cysteine through the conserved F or W.

j_call,v_call,cdr3_length,cdr3_aa
TRBJ1-1,TRBV28,14,CASRTGTSNTEAFF
TRBJ1-5,TRBV6-1,12,CASGQGRQPQHF
TRBJ1-1,TRBV5-3,12,CARSPRAFVAFF
TRBJ2-7,TRBV7-3,15,CASNGWRRSSYEQYF
TRBJ2-3,TRBV28,12,CASSLRTDTQYF
TRBJ1-2,TRBV6-1,15,CASSEGLGVGYGYTF
TRBJ2-3,TRBV5-1,15,CASSLDGQPEDTQYF
TRBJ1-1,TRBV7-9,18,CASSSIRVRQGGGTEAFF
TRBJ2-7,TRBV7-2,13,CASSFTLTYEQYF
TRBJ2-7,TRBV10-3,15,CAISDPGTGAYEQYF
TRBJ1-3,TRBV7-9,14,CASSLRDRGNTIYF
TRBJ2-1,TRBV7-9,15,CASSLSGGLYNEQFF
TRBJ2-1,TRBV7-2,15,CASSLAPRVLDEQFF
TRBJ2-7,TRBV7-8,11,CASSPSYEQYF
TRBJ1-4,TRBV5-1,15,CASSLTGFLREKLFF
TRBJ2-7,TRBV11-2,12,CASSTNQYEQYF
TRBJ2-1,TRBV4-2,16,CASSHESGGNHNEQFF
TRBJ2-7,TRBV12-5,13,CASAPQPGGKQYF
TRBJ2-7,TRBV7-8,19,CASSLGSGTGSPHAYEQYF
TRBJ2-3,TRBV5-1,14,CASSRGENTDTQYF
TRBJ2-2,TRBV10-3,16,CAISFTSGSSTGELFF
TRBJ1-4,TRBV10-3,14,CAISSAATNEKLFF
TRBJ2-3,TRBV5-1,13,CASSSTPTDTQYF
TRBJ1-4,TRBV19,16,CASSPGWGATNEKLFF
TRBJ1-3,TRBV7-6,15,CASSLGQSSGNTIYF
TRBJ2-1,TRBV10-3,15,CAISLSGDVYNEQFF
TRBJ1-1,TRBV7-8,12,CASSLPGTEAFF
TRBJ1-1,TRBV5-4,13,CASSPGQEIEAFF
TRBJ2-1,TRBV2,17,CASSDRGLAGVVNEQFF
TRBJ1-2,TRBV30,14,CAVVRDRSLYGYTF
TRBJ2-3,TRBV6-1,15,CASNSPGQVPDTQYF
TRBJ1-1,TRBV6-1,12,CASTPGSVGAFF
TRBJ2-1,TRBV18,16,CASSPPTGQGNNEQFF
TRBJ2-1,TRBV27,16,CASSLSEEGAYNEQFF
TRBJ2-7,TRBV4-2,16,CASSLDTGPTLYEQYF
TRBJ1-2,TRBV7-9,13,CASLRYATEGYTF
TRBJ2-1,TRBV29-1,15,CSVDRLAGGYNEQFF
TRBJ2-7,TRBV9,15,CASSPPDRPPYEQYF